These 25 T cell receptor beta chains were all obtained from the same sample, sequenced in a study of shared clonotypes between healthy human individuals. TCRdb keeps only in-frame clones here, not all; method: immunoSEQ multiplex PCR. The sample includes nearly 1 million clones, more than 75% of them seen just once. The specimen was memory CD4+ T cells sorted from blood. Noted subset: CD45RA-negative fraction. These receptors all stem from a man aged 18 to 29 in good health.

At least ten counts were recorded for this clone. This chain uses TRBV6-6 with TRBJ2-7, with 7 bases fitting TRBD2. Germline CDR1 MNHNY, CDR2 SVGAGI (reference sequence). Germline trimming cut 8 bases from V and 2 bases from J; bases unmatched to any gene: 6. CDR3 length: 13 residues. The CDR3, as DNA: TGTGCCAGCGAATGGGGGGGTACCTACGAGCAGTACTTC. It yields the protein CASEWGGTYEQYF.

This clone appeared a single time. The CDR3 DNA reads TGCGCCAGCAGCTTGAACGTACTAGCGGGGGGAGATACGCAGTATTTT. Amino acids: CASSLNVLAGGDTQYF. The rearrangement uses TRBV5-1 and TRBJ2-3, with TRBD2 identical over 12 bases. Germline CDR1 is SGHRS and CDR2 is YFSETQ. V lost 1 base and J lost 5; bases outside the gene matches: 5. This CDR3 has 16 residues. Using reference TRBV5-1 and TRBJ2-3 for the parts outside the CDR3, the full variable domain is KAGVTQTPRYLIKTRGQQVTLSCSPISGHRSVSWYQQTPGQGLQFLFEYFSETQRNKGNFPGRFSGRQFSNSRSEMNVSTLELGDSALYLCASSLNVLAGGDTQYFGPGTRLTVL.

Concerning this clone: Other DNA sequences of this sample code for an identical CDR3. The chain employs TRBV5-1 and TRBJ1-3; maybe TRBD1 (5 bases). The CDR3 contains 15 residues. V was trimmed by 0 bases and J by 4 bases, leaving 11 bases between them. Germline CDR1 is SGHRS and CDR2 is YFSETQ. The CDR3 protein is CASSLVAGAGNTIYF. DNA for the CDR3: TGCGCCAGCAGCTTGGTGGCCGGGGCCGGAAACACCATATATTTT. The complete variable domain, with remaining parts taken from reference TRBV5-1 and TRBJ1-3, reads KAGVTQTPRYLIKTRGQQVTLSCSPISGHRSVSWYQQTPGQGLQFLFEYFSETQRNKGNFPGRFSGRQFSNSRSEMNVSTLELGDSALYLCASSLVAGAGNTIYFGEGSWLTVV.

As regards this clone: Mismatch with germline at one junction end may stem from a read error. The chain joins TRBV6-4 to TRBJ1-5; no definite D call. The CDR3 consists of 15 residues. Germline V CDR1 and CDR2: MRHNA, SNTAGT. The CDR3 is CSSTGLKRAISPKHF. The CDR3 region has the DNA TGTTCCAGCACTGGACTAAAGAGAGCAATCAGCCCCAAGCATTTT.

The chain is built from TRBV5-6 and TRBJ2-2, with D tentatively TRBD1 or TRBD2 (6 bases each). The germline gives CDR1 SGHDT, CDR2 YYEEEE. V was shortened by 0 bases and J by 2 bases, with 11 bases between the two germline ends. This CDR3 region has 16 residues. The DNA for the CDR3 is TGTGCCAGCAGCTTGGCCGGGGGCGGTAACACCGGGGAGCTGTTTTTT. It encodes CASSLAGGGNTGELFF.

This clone has ten or more counts. The chain is built from TRBV28 and TRBJ1-5, with no clear D. Germline CDR1 reads MDHEN; CDR2 reads SYDVKM. Trimming took off 6 bases at V and 3 bases at J, with 6 bases between the two ends. CDR3 size: 12 residues. For the CDR3, the DNA is TGTGCCAGCAGATCGACCAATCAGCCCCAGCATTTT. Translation gives CASRSTNQPQHF.

This clone was found a few times. This chain joins TRBV9 and TRBJ1-1; TRBD1 might be the D (5 bases). Germline V lookup: CDR1 SGDLS, CDR2 YYNGEE. Deletions cut 4 bases from V and 1 base from J, with 11 bases between. The CDR3 length is 14 residues. CDR3 DNA: TGTGCCAGCAGCAGGGGTCTGGAGAACACTGAAGCTTTCTTT. Its protein product is CASSRGLENTEAFF.

The chain is built from TRBV5-8 and TRBJ1-1, with unresolved D. The V gene's germline CDR1 is SGHTS and CDR2 YDEGEE. The CDR3 has 13 amino acids. V lost 0 bases to trimming and J lost 1 base, with 4 bases between them. The CDR3 spells CASSLVPNTEAFF. Written as DNA, the CDR3 is TGTGCCAGCAGCTTGGTTCCGAACACTGAAGCTTTCTTT.

As for this clone: This CDR3 is also generated by other DNA sequences in the sample. This chain uses TRBV7-9 with TRBJ1-1, with 7 nucleotides matching TRBD1. J lost 5 bases, V lost 3 bases, and 3 bases had no gene match. Germline CDR1 reads SEHNR; CDR2 reads FQNEAQ (reference sequence). The CDR3 is 13 amino acids. The CDR3 DNA reads TGTGCCAGCAGCTTCCAGGGGGGGACTGAAGCTTTCTTT. Amino acids: CASSFQGGTEAFF.

CDR3 in DNA: TGTGCCAGCAGTGGGGGGGCCGTTAGAGGCAATGAGCAGTTCTTC. This encodes CASSGGAVRGNEQFF. The genes are TRBV11-3 and TRBJ2-1, with D possibly matching TRBD2 (7 bases). Germline CDR1 and CDR2: SGHNT and YENEEA. CDR3 size: 15 residues. Trimming removed 6 bases from V and 6 bases from J, with 18 bases in between.

V is TRBV19 and J is TRBJ2-2; D is uncertain. The CDR3 is 16 residues long. Germline V gene lookup returns CDR1 LNHDA and CDR2 SQIVND (reference sequence). V dropped 3 bases and J dropped 2 bases, with 13 bases sitting between them. The CDR3 DNA reads as TGTGCCAGTAGTATCGGACCCCGGCGAAACACCGGGGAGCTGTTTTTT. The encoded protein is CASSIGPRRNTGELFF.

This clone was recorded a few times. The chain combines TRBV5-5 with TRBJ2-7; 7 nucleotides align to TRBD2. CDR1 is SGHKS, CDR2 YYEKEE, per germline (reference sequence). V was pared by 0 bases and J by 2 bases, with 5 bases of the junction left unmatched. The CDR3 consists of 15 residues. The CDR3 DNA reads TGTGCCAGCAGCTTGGGCCTAGCGGAGACCTACGAGCAGTACTTC. Amino acid sequence: CASSLGLAETYEQYF. Supplemented by reference TRBV5-5 and TRBJ2-7, the full variable domain reads DAGVTQSPTHLIKTRGQQVTLRCSPISGHKSVSWYQQVLGQGPQFIFQYYEKEERGRGNFPDRFSARQFPNYSSELNVNALLLGDSALYLCASSLGLAETYEQYFGPGTRLTVT.

The sample holds a few counts of this clone. The chain links TRBV15 to TRBJ1-2; no definite D call. Germline-derived CDR1 and CDR2 are LNHNV and YYDKDF (reference sequence). Trimming took 0 bases from V and 7 from J, leaving 9 bases between them. The CDR3 has 13 residues. The CDR3 protein is CATSRETSTGYTF. As DNA, the CDR3 is TGTGCCACCAGCAGAGAAACCTCGACTGGCTACACCTTC.

This clone was recorded only once. CDR3: CASSPDGSSNQPQHF. CDR3 nucleotide sequence: TGTGCCAGCAGTCCGGACGGGTCTAGCAATCAGCCCCAGCATTTT. This chain links TRBV28 with TRBJ1-5; no clear D gene. This CDR3 is 15 amino acids long. The germline gives CDR1 MDHEN, CDR2 SYDVKM. V gave up 5 bases and J gave up 0 bases, with 11 bases separating them.

The chain couples TRBV9 to TRBJ1-2; TRBD1 is a possible D gene (6 bases). The CDR3 totals 15 residues. Germline lookup yields CDR1 SGDLS and CDR2 YYNGEE. Trimming shortened V by 0 bases and J by 4 bases, and 13 bases separated the two germline ends. As DNA, the CDR3 is TGTGCCAGCAGCGTAGAAGACAGGCCTACCTATGGCTACACCTTC. Its protein is CASSVEDRPTYGYTF.

J is TRBJ2-1 and V is TRBV9; possibly TRBD1 or TRBD2 for D (6 bases each). Germline V CDR1 and CDR2: SGDLS, YYNGEE. Trimming left V 4 bases short and J 3 bases short, with 11 bases between. The CDR3 is 14 residues long. CDR3 protein: CASSPRGVYNEQFF. In nucleotides, the CDR3 is TGTGCCAGCAGCCCGAGGGGGGTCTACAATGAGCAGTTCTTC.

The sample holds one count of this clone. The chain couples TRBV6-5 to TRBJ2-7; 11 bases fit TRBD2. The V segment lost 5 bases and the J segment 4 bases; nucleotides outside the gene matches: 7. The germline V gene encodes CDR1 MNHEY and CDR2 SVGAGI. The CDR3 is made up of 15 amino acids. The CDR3 bases are TGTGCCAGCAGTCTTAGCGGGGGGGCCCCGTACGAGCAGTACTTC. Translating it yields CASSLSGGAPYEQYF.

This chain connects TRBV4-1 to TRBJ2-3, with no clear D. The germline V gene encodes CDR1 MGHRA and CDR2 YSYEKL. The CDR3 is 14 amino acids. V gave up 1 base and J gave up 0 bases, with 5 bases separating them. The DNA of the CDR3 is TGCGCCAGCAGCCAAGGTGTCAGCACAGATACGCAGTATTTT. This gives the protein CASSQGVSTDTQYF.

This clone appeared a single time. The chain combines TRBV5-1 with TRBJ2-3; 13 bases align to TRBD2. CDR3 length: 16 amino acids. The germline V gene has CDR1 SGHRS and CDR2 YFSETQ. Trimming took 2 bases from V and 2 from J; bases not matched to a gene: 2. The CDR3 protein is CASSFGTSGNTDTQYF. The DNA of the CDR3 is TGCGCCAGCAGCTTTGGGACTAGCGGGAACACAGATACGCAGTATTTT.

The chain links TRBV6-6 to TRBJ2-3; D is possibly TRBD2 (6 bases). The CDR3 covers 16 residues. V lost 6 bases to trimming and J lost 0 bases, with 16 bases between them. Germline V gene lookup returns CDR1 MNHNY and CDR2 SVGAGI (reference sequence). DNA of the CDR3: TGTGCCAGCAGGGGCCCTCGCGGGGTGAGCACAGATACGCAGTATTTT. It specifies CASRGPRGVSTDTQYF.

The rearrangement joins TRBV12-5 to TRBJ2-1, with 8 bases that match TRBD1. This CDR3 is 14 amino acids long. J was trimmed by 6 bases and V by 5 bases; bases with no gene match: 6. The germline CDR1 and CDR2 sequences are LGHNT and FRNRAP. CDR3 amino acids: CASGRGQARNEQFF. The CDR3 nucleotides read TGTGCTAGTGGTAGGGGACAGGCGCGCAATGAGCAGTTCTTC. The full variable domain, its missing parts supplied by reference TRBV12-5 and TRBJ2-1, is DARVTQTPRHKVTEMGQEVTMRCQPILGHNTVFWYRQTMMQGLELLAYFRNRAPLDDSGMPKDRFSAEMPDATLATLKIQPSEPRDSAVYFCASGRGQARNEQFFGPGTRLTVL.

This clone has only one observation. V gene TRBV7-2 combines with J gene TRBJ2-2; D ambiguous. Germline loops: CDR1 SGHTA, CDR2 FQGNSA. V shed 5 bases and J shed 4 bases, with 8 bases lying between them. This CDR3 has 13 amino acids. The CDR3 loop reads CASSRAPTGELFF. The DNA for the CDR3 is TGTGCCAGCAGCCGGGCCCCCACCGGGGAGCTGTTTTTT.

This clone was observed a single time. The chain joins TRBV5-1 to TRBJ2-7, with 12 nucleotides matching TRBD2. This CDR3 comprises 18 residues. The germline CDR1 and CDR2 sequences are SGHRS and YFSETQ. The J segment lost 1 base and the V segment lost 0 bases, leaving 8 bases of the junction unmatched. This CDR3 is CASSLDFVTSGRSYEQYF. The CDR3 nucleotides are TGCGCCAGCAGCTTGGATTTTGTTACTAGCGGGAGGTCCTACGAGCAGTACTTC.

This chain joins TRBV6-6 and TRBJ2-7; D is perhaps TRBD2 (6 bases). Germline V gene data show CDR1 as MNHNY and CDR2 as SVGAGI (reference sequence). CDR3 length: 14 residues. Deletions cut 7 bases from V and 5 bases from J, with 18 bases between. CDR3 region: CASTRLAGPDEQYF. The DNA for the CDR3 is TGTGCCAGCACCCGTTTGGCGGGGCCCGACGAGCAGTACTTC.

The chain joins TRBV6-1 to TRBJ2-7, with 9 nucleotides matching TRBD2. Germline assignment: CDR1 MNHNS and CDR2 SASEGT. This CDR3 is 14 amino acids long. The junction had 8 bases not matched to a gene; V was cut back by 8 bases and J by 3 bases. This CDR3 reads CASSSAGGVYEQYF. The CDR3 bases are TGTGCCAGCTCCTCAGCGGGGGGAGTCTACGAGCAGTACTTC.